The source of this T cell receptor beta chain is a study of cytomegalovirus exposure and HLA in healthy donors. Profiled with immunoSEQ multiplex PCR; TCRdb holds only in-frame clones, not every one. Counted here are tens of thousands of clones, about 91% occurring once; the ten biggest clones make up about 2.2%. The CDR3 runs 13 residues. The germline V and J ends were trimmed by 6 bases and 1 base, with 9 bases remaining between them. The germline gives CDR1 MDHEN, CDR2 SYDVKM. The V and J genes are TRBV28 and TRBJ2-5; no clear D gene. The source is a woman aged 25-40 years in good health and CMV-seronegative. What was sequenced was PBMCs. CDR3 DNA: TGTGCCAGCAGCCCCCCCGGCCAAGAGACCCAGTACTTC. Protein: CASSPPGQETQYF.